The 28 T cell receptor beta chains in this list originate from one sample, sequenced in a study of T cells expressing NK-cell markers (dated by TCRdb to the early 2020s). The library came from 5' RACE. The sequencer listed for this sample is Illumina HiSeq 2000. After the reads were reprocessed by TCRdb, one entry was made per CDR3 protein sequence, with no DNA. The sample table holds about 180,000 distinct CDR3 sequences. In total, the top ten clones hold around 20% of the sample. The sequencing sample was made of blood T cells: a sorted CD56 or NKG2C T cell subset, CD4+ or CD8+ T cells, or bulk PBMC T cells (not recorded which). Receptors were obtained from a man aged 18-69 years in good health.

The rearrangement links TRBV4-1 to TRBJ2-2; TCRdb designates TRBD1, a call that cannot be tested without DNA. The CDR3 contains 15 residues. The germline V gene encodes CDR1 MGHRA and CDR2 YSYEKL. This CDR3 is CAPRSGQGGTGELFF.

The V call is TRBV5-6, the J call TRBJ1-1; TCRdb's D call of TRBD1 is untestable without DNA. Germline CDR1 reads SGHDT; CDR2 reads YYEEEE. CDR3 length equals 16 residues. The CDR3 is CASSPEEAGAETEAFF.

This chain joins TRBV12-3 or TRBV12-4 and TRBJ2-5. The CDR3 is 12 residues long. The CDR3 region is CASSLSSRAQYF.

The chain recombines TRBV12-3 or TRBV12-4 with TRBJ1-5; without DNA, the TCRdb call of TRBD1 cannot be checked. The CDR3 spans 12 residues. CDR3: CASTGHGQPQHF.

The chain is built from TRBV6-1 and TRBJ2-5; TCRdb reports TRBD2, a call that lacks DNA to check it against. The germline V gene has CDR1 MNHNS and CDR2 SASEGT. The CDR3 is made up of 17 amino acids. The CDR3 is CASSDLLAGTYQETQYF.

The chain uses TRBV6-5 and TRBJ2-7; TCRdb outputs TRBD2, but without DNA this stays unchecked. The CDR3 sequence is 17 residues long. Germline values: CDR1 MNHEY, CDR2 SVGAGI. CDR3 protein: CASSYSKEDPDSYEQYF.

Here the CDR3 reads CASSQAWGVDYEQYF. This chain links TRBV4-2 with TRBJ2-7; TCRdb calls TRBD1, which cannot be checked without DNA. The CDR3 loop spans 15 amino acids. Germline V CDR1 and CDR2: LGHNA, YNFKEQ.

This chain uses TRBV27 with TRBJ2-7. Per germline, CDR1 MNHEY and CDR2 SMNVEV (reference sequence). The CDR3 has 12 residues. CDR3 in amino acids: CALGYRSYEQYF.

CDR3 region: CASSLSGTGGAGEQFF. The rearrangement links TRBV7-8 to TRBJ2-1; TCRdb names TRBD1, which stays unverified in the absence of DNA. The CDR3 is 16 amino acids. Germline CDR1 reads SGHVS; CDR2 reads FQNEAQ.

The rearrangement joins TRBV11-2 to TRBJ2-3; TCRdb names TRBD1, which stays unverified in the absence of DNA. Germline CDR1 reads SGHAT; CDR2 reads FQNNGV. The CDR3 runs to 15 residues. CDR3 residues: CASSLGDREADTQYF. Using reference TRBV11-2 and TRBJ2-3 for the parts outside the CDR3, the full variable domain is EAGVAQSPRYKIIEKRQSVAFWCNPISGHATLYWYQQILGQGPKLLIQFQNNGVVDDSQLPKDRFSAERLKGVDSTLKIQPAKLEDSAVYLCASSLGDREADTQYFGPGTRLTVL.

The J gene is TRBJ2-7, the V gene TRBV11-2; TCRdb's D gene call, TRBD1, goes unchecked for lack of DNA. Germline CDR1 and CDR2: SGHAT and FQNNGV. This CDR3 comprises 16 residues. CDR3 protein: CASSLVQGARSYEQYF.

The CDR3 sequence is CSARGRGQAYEQYF. The rearrangement joins TRBV20-1 to TRBJ2-7; lacking DNA, the TRBD1 call made by TCRdb goes unchecked. The CDR3 covers 14 residues. CDR1 is DFQATT, CDR2 SNEGSKA, per germline (reference sequence).

The gene calls are TRBV28 and TRBJ1-2; TCRdb returns TRBD1, unconfirmable since there is no DNA. Germline CDR1 is MDHEN and CDR2 is SYDVKM. The CDR3 is 16 amino acids. CDR3 protein: CASSQGTGRLEGGYTF.

The chain employs TRBV6-2 or TRBV6-3 and TRBJ2-7; TCRdb proposes TRBD1, but this gene call is untestable without DNA. This CDR3 spans 15 amino acids. Germline loops: CDR1 MNHEY, CDR2 SVGEGT. The CDR3 protein is CASSYSMGETYEQYF.

The rearrangement links TRBV6-5 to TRBJ2-1; without DNA, the TCRdb call of TRBD2 cannot be checked. Per germline, CDR1 MNHEY and CDR2 SVGAGI. The CDR3 runs to 14 residues. CDR3 sequence: CASSWTSGNNEQFF.

V usage is TRBV5-1 and J usage is TRBJ2-7; with no DNA, the TCRdb D assignment of TRBD1 cannot be verified. The germline V gene has CDR1 SGHRS and CDR2 YFSETQ. The CDR3 runs to 15 residues. CDR3 residues: CASTLGGGHPYEQYF.

The V gene is TRBV3-1, the J gene TRBJ2-5. CDR3 length: 14 residues. Germline V gene sequence: CDR1 LGHDT, CDR2 YNNKEL (reference sequence). The CDR3 protein is CASSHTTWQETQYF.

J is TRBJ2-3 and V is TRBV15; TCRdb proposes TRBD2, but this gene call is untestable without DNA. The CDR3 sequence is 18 residues long. The germline V gene has CDR1 LNHNV and CDR2 YYDKDF (reference sequence). CDR3 amino acids: CATSRTAGTRASTDTQYF.

The J gene is TRBJ1-1, the V gene TRBV15; lacking DNA, the TRBD1 call made by TCRdb goes unchecked. Germline V gene data show CDR1 as LNHNV and CDR2 as YYDKDF (reference sequence). This CDR3 has 13 amino acids. The CDR3 loop reads CATGQGRTTEAFF.

The chain uses TRBV28 and TRBJ2-7; the TCRdb call, TRBD1, lacks DNA for checking. The CDR3 is 14 amino acids. Germline CDR1 and CDR2: MDHEN and SYDVKM. CDR3 in amino acids: CASSFGQGPYEQYF.

V gene TRBV2 combines with J gene TRBJ2-7; TCRdb outputs TRBD2, but without DNA this stays unchecked. The germline gives CDR1 SNHLY, CDR2 FYNNEI. The CDR3 loop spans 17 amino acids. This CDR3 reads CASSDSLAGGPFHEQYF.

V usage is TRBV5-6 and J usage is TRBJ2-1; absent DNA, TCRdb's TRBD1 call cannot be checked. The CDR3 runs to 13 residues. In germline, CDR1 is SGHDT, CDR2 YYEEEE. CDR3 residues: CASSGTGSNEQFF.

J is TRBJ1-4 and V is TRBV12-3 or TRBV12-4. The CDR3 is 14 amino acids. This CDR3 reads CASSFRADTGHGFF.

The J gene is TRBJ1-1, the V gene TRBV5-1; the D gene TCRdb calls, TRBD1, cannot be checked with no DNA. The CDR3 is 15 residues long. The germline CDR1 and CDR2 sequences are SGHRS and YFSETQ. The CDR3 sequence is CASSWATGGGTEAFF. The full variable domain, rest sourced from reference TRBV5-1 and TRBJ1-1, is KAGVTQTPRYLIKTRGQQVTLSCSPISGHRSVSWYQQTPGQGLQFLFEYFSETQRNKGNFPGRFSGRQFSNSRSEMNVSTLELGDSALYLCASSWATGGGTEAFFGQGTRLTVV.

The rearrangement links TRBV5-4 to TRBJ1-6. Germline assignment: CDR1 SGHNT and CDR2 YYREEE (reference sequence). CDR3 length: 14 amino acids. The CDR3 reads CASSLAPENSPLHF.

V gene TRBV4-2 combines with J gene TRBJ2-5; TCRdb gives TRBD1 as the D gene, but with no DNA this cannot be confirmed. The CDR3 is 16 amino acids. Germline V gives CDR1 LGHNA, CDR2 YNFKEQ. CDR3 amino acids: CASSQDLGGGPETQYF.

The J gene is TRBJ1-4, the V gene TRBV5-5. CDR1 is SGHKS, CDR2 YYEKEE, per germline (reference sequence). The CDR3 consists of 15 residues. The CDR3 here is CASSFTRQGGEKLFF. The complete variable domain, with remaining parts taken from reference TRBV5-5 and TRBJ1-4, reads DAGVTQSPTHLIKTRGQQVTLRCSPISGHKSVSWYQQVLGQGPQFIFQYYEKEERGRGNFPDRFSARQFPNYSSELNVNALLLGDSALYLCASSFTRQGGEKLFFGSGTQLSVL.

The chain uses TRBV6-5 and TRBJ1-2; TCRdb's assignment of TRBD1 cannot be checked, as there is no DNA. The CDR3 has 16 residues. Looked up from germline, CDR1 is MNHEY and CDR2 is SVGAGI. The chain's CDR3 is CASSYSGGARGHGYTF.